This T cell receptor (beta chain) is drawn from a study of T cell responses to AZD1222 COVID-19 vaccine. The table came from immunoSEQ multiplex PCR; TCRdb's copy has only in-frame clones and leaves some out. The sample includes about 160,000 clones, 92% seen only once; the top ten take around 4.6%. V lost 10 bases and J lost 1; bases outside the gene matches: 5. The CDR3 loop spans 13 amino acids. Germline lookup yields CDR1 LNHDA and CDR2 SQIVND (reference sequence). This sequence originates from an adult in good health. Sequenced here: peripheral blood, sampled on day 0 of MenACWY control vaccination. The chain joins TRBV19 to TRBJ1-1; TRBD1 matches at 8 bases. CDR3 nucleotide sequence: TGTGCCACAGGGGGCGCCGGGAACACTGAAGCTTTCTTT. Protein sequence: CATGGAGNTEAFF.